These 9 T cell receptor beta chains share one sample of origin, sequenced in a study of shared clonotypes between healthy human individuals. Data came from immunoSEQ multiplex PCR; TCRdb stores just in-frame clones and leaves some out. Here the sample spans 700,000 or so clones, approximately 75% being singletons. The sample taken for sequencing was memory CD4+ T cells sorted from blood. As to subset: CD45RA-negative fraction. The receptor source for this set is a woman in her twenties or thirties in good health.

The genes are TRBV28 and TRBJ2-7, with D possibly matching TRBD1 (5 bases). The CDR3 contains 15 residues. Germline CDR1 MDHEN, CDR2 SYDVKM. The V end was cut by 2 bases, the J end by 4 bases, with 15 bases between. The CDR3 here is CASSLVGAGWYEQYF. CDR3 nucleotide sequence: TGTGCCAGCAGTTTAGTTGGCGCAGGGTGGTACGAGCAGTACTTC.

CDR3 sequence (DNA): TGTGCCAGCAGCGTGACCTCATTGGGGTTTACTGGAAACACCATATATTTT. Protein product: CASSVTSLGFTGNTIYF. The V call is TRBV9, the J call TRBJ1-3, with D uncertain. V lost 2 bases, J lost 2 bases, and 17 bases lay in between. The CDR3 contains 17 residues. The V gene's germline CDR1 is SGDLS and CDR2 YYNGEE.

The rearrangement uses TRBV11-2 and TRBJ1-4; the D gene is possibly TRBD1 (5 bases). Germline V gene data show CDR1 as SGHAT and CDR2 as FQNNGV. This CDR3 contains 17 residues. V lost 4 bases and J 8 bases, leaving 23 bases between the germline ends. The CDR3 sequence is CASSSRGGGNNREKLFF. CDR3 bases: TGTGCCAGCAGCTCCCGTGGGGGAGGGAACAACAGGGAAAAACTGTTTTTT.

This chain joins TRBV7-6 and TRBJ2-5; 9 bases match TRBD1. The V gene end was trimmed by 3 bases and the J gene end by 6 bases; junction bases not matched to a gene: 14. Germline V gene data show CDR1 as SGHVS and CDR2 as FNYEAQ. CDR3 size: 17 residues. CDR3 coding DNA: TGTGCCAGCAGCTTGGCTTACAGGGGGCGAGGTACAAAGACCCAGTACTTC. Its translation: CASSLAYRGRGTKTQYF.

The V gene is TRBV18, the J gene TRBJ2-4, with 7 bases matching TRBD2. V shed 1 base and J 2 bases; nucleotides not matched to a gene: 14. Germline loops: CDR1 KGHSH, CDR2 LQKENI. This CDR3 has 19 amino acids. In DNA, the CDR3 is TGTGCCAGCTCACCACGGGAGGGACGCCGCCCCCAAACCAAAAACATTCAGTACTTC. Residues: CASSPREGRRPQTKNIQYF.

The chain joins TRBV4-1 to TRBJ1-3; D remains unclear. V lost 1 base to trimming and J lost 0 bases, with 7 bases between them. Per germline, CDR1 MGHRA and CDR2 YSYEKL. The CDR3 consists of 15 residues. The CDR3 sequence: CASSQGTYSGNTIYF. CDR3 bases: TGCGCCAGCAGCCAAGGGACGTACTCTGGAAACACCATATATTTT.

This sequence joins TRBV6-5 and TRBJ1-1; 12 bases align to TRBD1. The CDR3 contains 16 residues. Germline loops: CDR1 MNHEY, CDR2 SVGAGI. Trimming at V came to 2 bases and at J to 2 bases, leaving 3 bases not matched to a gene. CDR3 in amino acids: CASSYRDRGHNTEAFF. CDR3 nucleotide sequence: TGTGCCAGCAGTTACCGGGACAGGGGGCATAACACTGAAGCTTTCTTT.

This chain joins TRBV2 and TRBJ1-5, with D perhaps TRBD1 (5 bases). This CDR3 is 15 amino acids long. Trimming took 6 bases from V and 0 from J, leaving 12 bases between them. Germline V gives CDR1 SNHLY, CDR2 FYNNEI. This CDR3 reads CASRAGRYSNQPQHF. The CDR3 DNA reads as TGTGCCAGCAGGGCAGGGAGATATAGCAATCAGCCCCAGCATTTT.

J is TRBJ1-1 and V is TRBV7-2, with a possible D match to TRBD1 (5 bases). Germline lookup yields CDR1 SGHTA and CDR2 FQGNSA. CDR3 size: 15 residues. Between the trimmed V and J ends, which lost 4 bases and 7 bases, there was a span of 19 bases. CDR3 protein: CASSSSWGTRVEAFF. Written as DNA, the CDR3 is TGTGCCAGCAGCTCTAGCTGGGGGACGAGGGTTGAAGCTTTCTTT.